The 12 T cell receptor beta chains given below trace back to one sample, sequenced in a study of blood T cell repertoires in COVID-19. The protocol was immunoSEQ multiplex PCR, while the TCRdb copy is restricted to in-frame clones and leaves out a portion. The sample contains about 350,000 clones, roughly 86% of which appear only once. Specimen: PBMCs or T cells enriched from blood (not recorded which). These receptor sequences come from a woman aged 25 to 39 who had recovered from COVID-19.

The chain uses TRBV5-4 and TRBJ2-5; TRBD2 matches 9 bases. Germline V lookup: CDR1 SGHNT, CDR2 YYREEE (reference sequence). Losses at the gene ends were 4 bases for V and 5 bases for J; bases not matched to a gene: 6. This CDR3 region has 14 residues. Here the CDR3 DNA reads TGTGCCAGCAGCCGCTTCGGACTAGCGGAGACCCAGTACTTC. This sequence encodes CASSRFGLAETQYF.

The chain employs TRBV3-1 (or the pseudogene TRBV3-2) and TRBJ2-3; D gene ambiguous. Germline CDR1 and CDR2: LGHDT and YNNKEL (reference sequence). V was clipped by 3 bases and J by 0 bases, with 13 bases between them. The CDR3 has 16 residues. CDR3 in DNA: TGTGCCAGCAGCCAGGAGCCAGCGCCTAGCACAGATACGCAGTATTTT. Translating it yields CASSQEPAPSTDTQYF.

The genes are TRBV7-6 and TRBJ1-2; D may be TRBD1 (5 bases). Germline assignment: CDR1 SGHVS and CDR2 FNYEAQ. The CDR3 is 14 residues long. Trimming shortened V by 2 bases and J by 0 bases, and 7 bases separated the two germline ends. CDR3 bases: TGTGCCAGCAGCTTAAACAGGCCTAACTATGGCTACACCTTC. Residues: CASSLNRPNYGYTF.

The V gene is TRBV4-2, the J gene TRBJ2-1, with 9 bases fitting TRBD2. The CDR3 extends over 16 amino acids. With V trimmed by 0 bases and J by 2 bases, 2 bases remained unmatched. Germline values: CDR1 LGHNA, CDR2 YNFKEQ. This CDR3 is CASSQEGGGAYNEQFF. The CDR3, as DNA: TGTGCCAGCAGCCAAGAGGGCGGGGGGGCCTACAATGAGCAGTTCTTC.

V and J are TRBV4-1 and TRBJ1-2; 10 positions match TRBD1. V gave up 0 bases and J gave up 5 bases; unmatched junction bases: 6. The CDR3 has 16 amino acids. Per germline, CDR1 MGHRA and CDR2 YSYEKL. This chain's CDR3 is CASSQDDRGPWYGYTF. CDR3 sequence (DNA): TGCGCCAGCAGCCAAGATGACAGGGGGCCATGGTATGGCTACACCTTC.

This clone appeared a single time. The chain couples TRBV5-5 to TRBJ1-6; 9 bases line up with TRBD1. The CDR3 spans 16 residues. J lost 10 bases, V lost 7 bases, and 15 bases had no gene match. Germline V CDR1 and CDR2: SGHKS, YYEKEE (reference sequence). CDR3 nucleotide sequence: TGTGCCAGCCCAAACGGGAAGGACAGGGGTGGGTCACCCCTCCACTTT. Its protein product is CASPNGKDRGGSPLHF.

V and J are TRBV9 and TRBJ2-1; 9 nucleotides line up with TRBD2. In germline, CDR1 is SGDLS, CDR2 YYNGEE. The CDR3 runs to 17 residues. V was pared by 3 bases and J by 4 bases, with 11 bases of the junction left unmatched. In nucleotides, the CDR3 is TGTGCCAGCAGCGCCCTAGCGGGGCCTCCCCTTTACAATGAGCAGTTCTTC. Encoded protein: CASSALAGPPLYNEQFF.

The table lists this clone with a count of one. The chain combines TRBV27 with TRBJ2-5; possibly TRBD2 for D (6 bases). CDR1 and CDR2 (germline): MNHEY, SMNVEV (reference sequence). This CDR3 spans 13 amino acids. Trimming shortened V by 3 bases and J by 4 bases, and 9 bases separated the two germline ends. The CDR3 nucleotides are TGTGCCAGCAGTTTTAGCGGTGTAGAGACCCAGTACTTC. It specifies CASSFSGVETQYF.

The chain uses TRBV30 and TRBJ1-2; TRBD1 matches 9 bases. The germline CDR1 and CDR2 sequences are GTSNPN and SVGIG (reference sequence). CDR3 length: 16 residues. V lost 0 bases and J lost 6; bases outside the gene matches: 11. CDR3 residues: CAWSVLFAGTGHGYTF. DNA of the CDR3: TGTGCCTGGAGTGTTCTGTTTGCCGGGACAGGGCATGGCTACACCTTC.

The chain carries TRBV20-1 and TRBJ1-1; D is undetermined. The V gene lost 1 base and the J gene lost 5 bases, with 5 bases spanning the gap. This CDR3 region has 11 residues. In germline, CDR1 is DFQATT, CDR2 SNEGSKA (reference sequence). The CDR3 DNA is TGCAGTGCTAGAGTCCAAACTGAAGCTTTCTTT. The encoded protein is CSARVQTEAFF.

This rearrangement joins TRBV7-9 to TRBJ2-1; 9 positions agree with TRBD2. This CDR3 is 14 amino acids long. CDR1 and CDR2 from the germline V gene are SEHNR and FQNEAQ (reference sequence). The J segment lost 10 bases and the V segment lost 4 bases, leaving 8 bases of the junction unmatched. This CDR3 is CASSSLAGTLEQFF. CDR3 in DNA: TGTGCCAGCAGCTCGCTAGCGGGGACCTTGGAGCAGTTCTTC.

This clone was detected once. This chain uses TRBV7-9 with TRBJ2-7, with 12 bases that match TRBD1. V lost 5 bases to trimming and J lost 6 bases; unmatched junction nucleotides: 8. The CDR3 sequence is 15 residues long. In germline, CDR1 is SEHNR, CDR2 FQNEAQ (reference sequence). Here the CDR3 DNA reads TGTGCCAGCAGCCCCTGGGACAGGGGGCCTTCCGAGCAGTACTTC. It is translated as CASSPWDRGPSEQYF.